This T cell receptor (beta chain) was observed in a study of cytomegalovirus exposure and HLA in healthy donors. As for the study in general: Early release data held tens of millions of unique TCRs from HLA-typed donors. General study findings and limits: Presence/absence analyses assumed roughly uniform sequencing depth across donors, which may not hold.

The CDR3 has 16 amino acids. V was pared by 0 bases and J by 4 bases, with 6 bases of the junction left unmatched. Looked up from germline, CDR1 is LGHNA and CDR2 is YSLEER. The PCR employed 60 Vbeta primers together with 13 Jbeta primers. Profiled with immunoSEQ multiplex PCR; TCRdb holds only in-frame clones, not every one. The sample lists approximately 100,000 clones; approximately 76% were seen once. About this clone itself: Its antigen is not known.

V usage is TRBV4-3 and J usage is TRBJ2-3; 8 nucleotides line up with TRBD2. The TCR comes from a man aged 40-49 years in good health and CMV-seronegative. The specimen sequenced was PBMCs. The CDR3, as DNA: TGCGCCAGCAGCCAAGAACTAGCGGCACGTTCAGATACGCAGTATTTT. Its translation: CASSQELAARSDTQYF.